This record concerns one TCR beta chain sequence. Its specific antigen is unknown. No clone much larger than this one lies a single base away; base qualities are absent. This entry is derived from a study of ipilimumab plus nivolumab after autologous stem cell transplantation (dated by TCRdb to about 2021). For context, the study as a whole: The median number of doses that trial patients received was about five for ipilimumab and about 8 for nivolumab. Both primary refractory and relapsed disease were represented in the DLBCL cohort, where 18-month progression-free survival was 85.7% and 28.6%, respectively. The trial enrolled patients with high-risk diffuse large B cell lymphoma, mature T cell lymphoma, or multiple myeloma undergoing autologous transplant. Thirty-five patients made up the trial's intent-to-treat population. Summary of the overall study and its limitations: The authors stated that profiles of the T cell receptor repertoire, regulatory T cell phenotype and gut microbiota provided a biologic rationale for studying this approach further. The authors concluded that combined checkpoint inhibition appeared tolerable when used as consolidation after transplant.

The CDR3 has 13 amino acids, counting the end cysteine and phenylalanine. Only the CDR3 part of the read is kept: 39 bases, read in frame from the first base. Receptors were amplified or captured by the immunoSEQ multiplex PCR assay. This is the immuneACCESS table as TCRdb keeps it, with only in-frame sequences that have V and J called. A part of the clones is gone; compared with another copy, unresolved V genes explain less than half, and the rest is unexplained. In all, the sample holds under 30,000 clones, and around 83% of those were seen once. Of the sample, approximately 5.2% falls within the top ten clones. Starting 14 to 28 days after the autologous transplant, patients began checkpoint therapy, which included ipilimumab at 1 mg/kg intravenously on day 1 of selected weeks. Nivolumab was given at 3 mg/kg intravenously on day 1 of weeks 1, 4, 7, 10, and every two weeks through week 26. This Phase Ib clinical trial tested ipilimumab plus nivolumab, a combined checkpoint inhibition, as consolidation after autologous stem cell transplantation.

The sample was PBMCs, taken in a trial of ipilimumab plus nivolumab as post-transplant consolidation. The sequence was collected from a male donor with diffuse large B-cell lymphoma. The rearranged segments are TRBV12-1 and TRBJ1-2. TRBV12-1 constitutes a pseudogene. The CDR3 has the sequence CASFGVRAYGYTF. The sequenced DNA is TGTGCCAGCTTCGGCGTAAGGGCCTATGGCTACACCTTC.